Below are 27 T cell receptor beta chains sequenced from a single sample in a study of T cells in Graves' hyperthyroidism and ophthalmopathy. Amplification yielded TCR beta CDR3 regions, with RNA transcripts as the source. An initial round of RT-PCR targeting the TCR CDR3 relied on the HTBI primer set. MiXCR was run by TCRdb on the multiplex PCR reads, yielding one entry per CDR3 protein. The data show 220,000 or so distinct CDR3 sequences, with over 15% seen just once and around 28% held by the top ten. Sequencing was done on a sample of blood. These receptors came from a woman under 30 with Graves' ophthalmopathy.

This clonotype has at least ten counts. The chain recombines TRBV28 with TRBJ1-2; D ambiguous. Germline lookup yields CDR1 MDHEN and CDR2 SYDVKM. V was cut by 1 base and J by 4 bases, with 13 bases left in between. The CDR3 is 15 residues long. The CDR3, as DNA: TGTGCCAGCAGTTTATTGGTCAAGGCGGGCTATGGCTACACCTTC. It specifies CASSLLVKAGYGYTF.

The chain recombines TRBV7-2 with TRBJ1-2; D is possibly TRBD1 (6 bases). The CDR3 totals 14 residues. The V gene's germline CDR1 is SGHTA and CDR2 FQGNSA. The germline V and J ends were trimmed by 7 bases and 4 bases, with 16 bases remaining between them. CDR3 loop: CASTLLEDSYGYTF. The CDR3 region has the DNA TGTGCCAGCACCCTCTTAGAGGACAGCTATGGCTACACCTTC.

The chain is built from TRBV2 and TRBJ2-7; 10 bases line up with TRBD1. The J call is uncertain, as TRBJ2-1 better fits the DNA end. The CDR3 totals 15 residues. Germline lookup yields CDR1 SNHLY and CDR2 FYNNEI. The CDR3 is CASSTDRGQWNEQFF. In nucleotides, the CDR3 is TGTGCCAGCAGTACCGACAGGGGGCAATGGAATGAGCAGTTCTTC.

V gene TRBV20-1 combines with J gene TRBJ2-7; D unclear. Germline V lookup: CDR1 DFQATT, CDR2 SNEGSKA (reference sequence). This CDR3 spans 12 amino acids. V lost 1 base, J lost 5 bases, and 9 bases lay in between. Here the CDR3 DNA reads TGCAGTGCTAGAGCTACAGCCCACGAGCAGTACTTC. Translated: CSARATAHEQYF.

Many counts were recorded for this clonotype. The gene calls are TRBV18 and TRBJ2-1; no firm D call. Trimming took 6 bases from V and 5 from J, leaving 11 bases between them. The CDR3 contains 13 residues. CDR1 and CDR2 (germline): KGHSH, LQKENI. CDR3 sequence reads: CASSLQTDNEQFF. The CDR3 coding sequence is TGTGCCAGCTCTCTTCAGACGGACAATGAGCAGTTCTTC.

This chain joins TRBV4-1 and TRBJ2-3, with D perhaps TRBD2 (7 bases). This CDR3 has 16 residues. Germline V lookup: CDR1 MGHRA, CDR2 YSYEKL. The V gene lost 7 bases and the J gene lost 3 bases, with 20 bases spanning the gap. CDR3 amino acids: CASKWGGGRLTDTQYF. CDR3 nucleotide sequence: TGCGCCAGCAAATGGGGGGGCGGGAGACTTACAGATACGCAGTATTTT.

This clonotype was recorded at least ten times. The V and J genes are TRBV10-3 and TRBJ1-1, with unresolved D. The CDR3 runs to 13 residues. The V end lost 5 bases, the J end lost 7 bases, and 14 bases lay between the germline ends. The germline CDR1 and CDR2 sequences are ENHRY and SYGVKD. Here the CDR3 DNA reads TGTGCCATCAGTTCTTCCAGGAGAATTGAAGCTTTCTTT. Its protein product is CAISSSRRIEAFF.

The rearrangement links TRBV2 to TRBJ1-1; D may be TRBD1 (5 bases). This CDR3 spans 12 amino acids. Between the trimmed V and J ends, which lost 1 base and 10 bases, there was a span of 10 bases. Germline V gene data show CDR1 as SNHLY and CDR2 as FYNNEI. CDR3 residues: CASSEGGRGAFF. CDR3 sequence (DNA): TGTGCCAGCAGTGAAGGGGGCCGAGGAGCTTTCTTT.

The sample holds many counts of this clonotype. In nucleotides, the CDR3 is TGCAGTGCTAGTTCCGCAGCCTCTAACTATGGCTACACCTTC. Translating gives CSASSAASNYGYTF. The J gene is TRBJ1-2, the V gene TRBV20-1; D unclear. This CDR3 contains 14 residues. Germline lookup yields CDR1 DFQATT and CDR2 SNEGSKA (reference sequence). V shed 3 bases and J shed 0 bases, with 11 bases lying between them.

This clonotype has at least ten counts. The chain couples TRBV10-3 to TRBJ2-7; TRBD1 aligns across 9 bases. V shed 2 bases, J shed 2 bases, and the junction held 7 bases outside the gene matches. This CDR3 comprises 16 residues. CDR1 is ENHRY, CDR2 SYGVKD, per germline. CDR3 loop: CAISEMTGGATYEQYF. In nucleotides, the CDR3 is TGTGCCATCAGTGAGATGACAGGGGGGGCCACCTACGAGCAGTACTTC.

Ten or more counts support this clonotype. V and J are TRBV28 and TRBJ1-3; D is undetermined. Trimming shortened V by 2 bases and J by 2 bases, and 7 bases separated the two germline ends. The germline V gene encodes CDR1 MDHEN and CDR2 SYDVKM. The CDR3 is made up of 14 amino acids. Written as DNA, the CDR3 is TGTGCCAGCAGTTTACACGGTACTGGAAACACCATATATTTT. It specifies CASSLHGTGNTIYF.

This clonotype was found many times. J is TRBJ2-1 and V is TRBV6-1; maybe TRBD2 (5 bases). From germline, CDR1 is MNHNS and CDR2 SASEGT. The V gene lost 8 bases and the J gene lost 0 bases, with 5 bases spanning the gap. This CDR3 is 12 amino acids long. In nucleotides, the CDR3 is TGTGCCAGCGGGAGCTCCTACAATGAGCAGTTCTTC. Translated, it gives CASGSSYNEQFF.

The chain carries TRBV20-1 and TRBJ2-7, with 11 bases aligning to TRBD2. With V trimmed by 6 bases and J by 0 bases, 10 bases remained unmatched. The germline V gene encodes CDR1 DFQATT and CDR2 SNEGSKA (reference sequence). The CDR3 is 16 amino acids. The CDR3 nucleotides are TGCAGTGCATCAAACCCCCTAGCGGGGGGCTCCTACGAGCAGTACTTC. This translates into CSASNPLAGGSYEQYF.

This clonotype was recorded many times. In DNA form, the CDR3 reads TGCGCCAGCAGCCAAGATGCTCGGCCGGGCTACGAGCAGTACTTC. Amino acids: CASSQDARPGYEQYF. J is TRBJ2-7 and V is TRBV4-3; D is unresolved. This CDR3 comprises 15 residues. The germline gives CDR1 LGHNA, CDR2 YSLEER. V lost 0 bases and J lost 3, with 12 bases in between.

This clonotype was seen more than once but under ten times. The chain couples TRBV24-1 to TRBJ2-7; 7 bases align to TRBD2. CDR1 is KGHDR, CDR2 SFDVKD, per germline. CDR3 length equals 13 residues. After removal of 2 bases from V and 3 bases from J, the junction contained 0 bases not matched to a gene. The CDR3 protein is CATSDWEGYEQYF. The CDR3 region has the DNA TGTGCCACCAGTGATTGGGAGGGCTACGAGCAGTACTTC.

This clonotype showed up many times. This rearrangement joins TRBV11-2 to TRBJ2-5; maybe TRBD1 (5 bases). Trimming stripped 1 base from V and 1 base from J, with 7 bases between. CDR1 is SGHAT, CDR2 FQNNGV, per germline. There are 14 residues in the CDR3. CDR3 protein: CASSLGQGQETQYF. The CDR3 DNA follows: TGTGCCAGCAGCTTAGGCCAGGGCCAAGAGACCCAGTACTTC.

This clonotype was detected ten times or more. The J gene is TRBJ2-5, the V gene TRBV7-3, with D perhaps TRBD1 or TRBD2 (6 bases each). Per the germline V gene, CDR1 is SGHTA and CDR2 is FQGTGA. Deletions cut 2 bases from V and 4 bases from J, with 17 bases between. This CDR3 has 16 amino acids. Written as DNA, the CDR3 is TGTGCCAGCAGCTTAGGGGCGACAGGAGGGCGAGAGACCCAGTACTTC. Its protein product is CASSLGATGGRETQYF.

On this clonotype: A much larger clone differs by one base, so this may be a read error. V usage is TRBV15 and J usage is TRBJ1-6, with 8 positions matching TRBD1. Germline V gene sequence: CDR1 LNHNV, CDR2 YYDKDF (reference sequence). The CDR3 runs to 17 residues. Written as DNA, the CDR3 is TGTGCCACCGGCAGAGACAGGGGTCACGATATTGATTCACCCCTCCACTTT. It encodes CATGRDRGHDIDSPLHF.

This clonotype was seen at least ten times. The chain links TRBV5-1 to TRBJ2-7; 7 bases match TRBD2. J was trimmed by 12 bases and V by 4 bases; bases with no gene match: 10. This CDR3 spans 12 amino acids. Germline values: CDR1 SGHRS, CDR2 YFSETQ. The CDR3 DNA is TGCGCCAGCAGCCGGGATGGGGGGGAAAGGTACTTC. This encodes CASSRDGGERYF.

A word on this clonotype: Its ends do not fully match the called genes, so a read error is possible. The chain combines TRBV12-3 or TRBV12-4 with TRBJ2-5; D gene ambiguous. The CDR3 consists of 13 residues. CDR3 amino acids: CASSLTLGETQYF. CDR3 in DNA: TGTGCCAGCAGTTTGACCCTCGGAGAGACCCAGTACTTT.

This clonotype was detected many times. This rearrangement joins TRBV20-1 to TRBJ2-5, with no clear D. Germline CDR1 is DFQATT and CDR2 is SNEGSKA (reference sequence). This CDR3 comprises 12 residues. V was clipped by 1 base and J by 5 bases, with 8 bases between them. Here the CDR3 reads CSARGEFETQYF. The CDR3 DNA follows: TGCAGTGCTAGAGGGGAATTTGAGACCCAGTACTTC.

This clonotype was picked up many times. In DNA form, the CDR3 reads TGCAGTGCTAACCCGACTAGCCGCACCGAGCAGTACTTC. Encoded protein: CSANPTSRTEQYF. This chain connects TRBV20-1 to TRBJ2-7; 7 bases match TRBD2. CDR1 is DFQATT and CDR2 is SNEGSKA in the germline V gene (reference sequence). J gave up 6 bases and V 4 bases, and 9 bases lay outside the gene matches. The CDR3 has 13 residues.

This clonotype was seen ten or more times. The chain employs TRBV2 and TRBJ1-2; TRBD1 agrees at 7 bases. The ends lost 5 bases at V and 4 bases at J; junction bases unmatched: 7. The germline gives CDR1 SNHLY, CDR2 FYNNEI. This CDR3 spans 14 amino acids. This CDR3 reads CASSLWDSSYGYTF. CDR3 bases: TGTGCCAGCAGTTTATGGGACAGCAGCTATGGCTACACCTTC.

This clonotype was recorded at least ten times. This chain uses TRBV14 with TRBJ1-1; 7 bases match TRBD1. The CDR3 covers 14 residues. The V gene end was trimmed by 4 bases and the J gene end by 4 bases; junction bases not matched to a gene: 6. Germline CDR1 reads SGHDN; CDR2 reads FVKESK. The CDR3 DNA reads as TGTGCCAGCAGCCGACAGGGTGTCGGCACTGAAGCTTTCTTT. Encoded protein: CASSRQGVGTEAFF.

This clonotype occurred many times. This rearrangement joins TRBV20-1 to TRBJ1-1, with 9 bases that match TRBD1. The junction had 4 bases not matched to a gene; V was cut back by 0 bases and J by 5 bases. This CDR3 has 14 amino acids. CDR1 is DFQATT, CDR2 SNEGSKA, per germline (reference sequence). The CDR3 is CSARDPGQGTEAFF. CDR3 DNA sequence: TGCAGTGCTAGAGATCCCGGACAGGGGACTGAAGCTTTCTTT.

The J gene is TRBJ1-5, the V gene TRBV19; D unresolved. Germline CDR1 is LNHDA and CDR2 is SQIVND (reference sequence). Between the trimmed V and J ends, which lost 3 bases and 7 bases, there was a span of 7 bases. The length of the CDR3 is 12 residues. The DNA for the CDR3 is TGTGCCAGTAGTATTTTAAGGCAGCCCCAGCATTTT. Its protein product is CASSILRQPQHF.

In its sample, this clonotype was seen many times. The chain carries TRBV20-1 and TRBJ1-2, with D unclear. V lost 1 base, J lost 2 bases, and 11 bases lay in between. CDR1 is DFQATT, CDR2 SNEGSKA, per germline (reference sequence). The CDR3 covers 14 residues. CDR3 sequence: CSARAFRTNYGYTF. Here the CDR3 DNA reads TGCAGTGCTAGAGCTTTCAGGACGAACTATGGCTACACCTTC.